The 29 T cell receptor beta chains below all came from one sample that was sequenced in a study of T cells in Graves' hyperthyroidism and ophthalmopathy. RNA transcripts served as the template for amplifying TCR beta CDR3 regions. A set of HTBI primers served as the primers for a first-round RT-PCR of the TCR CDR3. TCRdb passed the multiplex PCR reads through MiXCR, listing each CDR3 protein once. The sample yields over 500,000 distinct CDR3 sequences, about 45% seen once. Sequencing used peripheral blood or thyroid tissue (not recorded which). These receptors were obtained from an adult woman with Graves' disease, either hyperthyroidism or ophthalmopathy (not recorded which).

Ten or more counts support this clonotype. The CDR3 bases are TGTGCCAGCAGTGCCCCCTACGAGCAGTACTTC. Its translation is CASSAPYEQYF. The chain links TRBV28 to TRBJ2-7; D gene uncertain. The V end lost 5 bases, the J end lost 2 bases, and 4 bases lay between the germline ends. Germline CDR1 MDHEN, CDR2 SYDVKM. The CDR3 has 11 residues.

The table lists this clonotype with many counts. Written as DNA, the CDR3 is TGTGCCAGCAGTGGGACCTCCGGGGTGACCGGGGAGCTGTTTTTT. Amino acids: CASSGTSGVTGELFF. The chain is built from TRBV2 and TRBJ2-2, with D possibly TRBD2 on 5 matching bases. V was cut by 4 bases and J by 5 bases, with 14 bases left in between. Per germline, CDR1 SNHLY and CDR2 FYNNEI. The CDR3 covers 15 residues.

In this sample, this clonotype turned up a few times. Likely a read error: the CDR3 ends without its conserved phenylalanine or tryptophan. The limits of the CDR3 on the DNA are not certain, so only TCRdb's listed CDR3 is given. The chain uses TRBV7-9 and TRBJ2-2; the listed D gene, TRBD1, was not tested against the DNA. The germline gives CDR1 SEHNR, CDR2 FQNEAQ (reference sequence). The CDR3 is 8 amino acids long, termini counted. CDR3 loop: CASSSQGV.

This clonotype came up a few times. The chain uses TRBV5-4 and TRBJ2-1, with TRBD2 identical over 9 bases. The V segment lost 0 bases and the J segment 4 bases; nucleotides outside the gene matches: 5. Germline assignment: CDR1 SGHNT and CDR2 YYREEE (reference sequence). The CDR3 sequence is 16 residues long. The CDR3 nucleotides are TGTGCCAGCAGCTTGGTACTAGCGGGTGCGTACAATGAGCAGTTCTTC. Amino acids: CASSLVLAGAYNEQFF.

The genes are TRBV29-1 and TRBJ1-3, with D tentatively TRBD1 (5 bases). V shed 2 bases and J shed 1 base, with 18 bases lying between them. From germline, CDR1 is SQVTM and CDR2 ANQGSEA. The CDR3 contains 17 residues. The CDR3 spells CSVEYLGAAVSGNTIYF. The CDR3 DNA reads as TGCAGCGTTGAATACCTTGGGGCGGCGGTGTCTGGAAACACCATATATTTT.

This clonotype was seen only once. The chain joins TRBV7-6 to TRBJ2-7; D gene unclear. Trimming left V 5 bases short and J 2 bases short, with 13 bases between. CDR3 length: 14 amino acids. From germline, CDR1 is SGHVS and CDR2 FNYEAQ. CDR3 loop: CASSPSVSAYEQYF. The DNA of the CDR3 is TGTGCCAGCAGCCCGTCGGTCAGTGCCTACGAGCAGTACTTC.

This clonotype appeared a few times. The chain recombines TRBV25-1 with TRBJ1-2; 8 bases are shared with TRBD1. With V trimmed by 4 bases and J by 4 bases, 8 bases remained unmatched. This CDR3 is built from 15 residues. Germline V lookup: CDR1 MGHDK, CDR2 SYGVNS. CDR3 region: CASSVAGGDPYGYTF. The CDR3 DNA follows: TGTGCCAGCAGTGTGGCAGGGGGCGATCCCTATGGCTACACCTTC.

This chain joins TRBV6-1 and TRBJ2-5, with 7 bases that match TRBD1. The CDR3 loop spans 16 amino acids. Losses at the gene ends were 5 bases for V and 1 base for J; bases not matched to a gene: 10. Germline V gene data show CDR1 as MNHNS and CDR2 as SASEGT. CDR3 DNA sequence: TGTGCCAGCAGTACCGGGACAGCCGTTCTCCAAGAGACCCAGTACTTC. Its protein product is CASSTGTAVLQETQYF.

The rearrangement uses TRBV9 and TRBJ1-1, with TRBD1 matching 7 bases. V lost 0 bases, J lost 5 bases, and 7 bases stayed unmatched. This CDR3 has 15 residues. CDR1 is SGDLS, CDR2 YYNGEE, per germline. CDR3 nucleotide sequence: TGTGCCAGCAGCGTAGAGACGGGACAGTCTACTGAAGCTTTCTTT. This translates into CASSVETGQSTEAFF.

This clonotype was picked up a small number of times. The chain carries TRBV15 and TRBJ1-6; possible D gene TRBD1, 5 bases. The germline V gene encodes CDR1 LNHNV and CDR2 YYDKDF (reference sequence). This CDR3 spans 19 amino acids. Trimming took 0 bases from V and 8 from J, leaving 23 bases between them. This CDR3 reads CATSRDVGQGGTQDSPLHF. CDR3 nucleotide sequence: TGTGCCACCAGCAGAGATGTGGGTCAGGGTGGGACCCAGGATTCACCCCTCCACTTT.

This clonotype was seen at least ten times. The J gene is TRBJ2-1, the V gene TRBV6-1; 8 positions match TRBD2. After removal of 2 bases from V and 6 bases from J, the junction contained 9 bases not matched to a gene. Germline CDR1 is MNHNS and CDR2 is SASEGT. This CDR3 spans 16 amino acids. CDR3 DNA: TGTGCCAGCAGTGAATATGCGGGAGGTACTATCAATGAGCAGTTCTTC. Protein product: CASSEYAGGTINEQFF.

This clonotype has only one observation. The chain employs TRBV20-1 and TRBJ2-5; D remains ambiguous. Germline values: CDR1 DFQATT, CDR2 SNEGSKA (reference sequence). This CDR3 spans 15 amino acids. Trimming stripped 5 bases from V and 1 base from J, with 17 bases between. Here the CDR3 DNA reads TGCAGTGCTCTGTATTGGTCTTGGGCCCAAGAGACCCAGTACTTC. It codes for CSALYWSWAQETQYF.

With respect to this clonotype: An end of the junction does not agree with germline; a read error may underlie this. The chain links TRBV30 to TRBJ1-1; D gene unclear. In germline, CDR1 is GTSNPN, CDR2 SVGIG (reference sequence). This CDR3 has 13 amino acids. This CDR3 reads CTWSFTGNTEAFF. The DNA of the CDR3 is TGTACCTGGAGTTTCACGGGGAACACTGAAGCTTTCTTT. The whole variable domain, remainder taken from reference TRBV30 and TRBJ1-1, is SQTIHQWPATLVQPVGSPLSLECTVEGTSNPNLYWYRQAAGRGLQLLFYSVGIGQISSEVPQNLSASRPQDRQFILSSKKLLLSDSGFYLCTWSFTGNTEAFFGQGTRLTVV.

This clonotype was recorded many times. V usage is TRBV7-3 and J usage is TRBJ1-2; D possibly corresponds to TRBD1 (5 bases). The CDR3 spans 16 residues. Trimming took 2 bases from V and 8 from J, leaving 21 bases between them. Germline assignment: CDR1 SGHTA and CDR2 FQGTGA. The DNA for the CDR3 is TGTGCCAGCAGCTTATACGGAGGGGATGGGGCAGGAGGCTACACCTTC. Amino acids: CASSLYGGDGAGGYTF.

The J gene is TRBJ1-5, the V gene TRBV19; D unresolved. Germline V gene sequence: CDR1 LNHDA, CDR2 SQIVND (reference sequence). The CDR3 has 15 amino acids. Trimming took 7 bases from V and 5 from J, leaving 18 bases between them. This chain's CDR3 is CASTGPRLFDQPQHF. Written as DNA, the CDR3 is TGTGCCAGTACCGGGCCGCGCCTTTTCGATCAGCCCCAGCATTTT.

The chain is built from TRBV10-3 and TRBJ1-3, with D unresolved. Per germline, CDR1 ENHRY and CDR2 SYGVKD. This CDR3 comprises 14 residues. Trimming removed 3 bases from V and 0 bases from J, with 6 bases in between. The DNA of the CDR3 is TGTGCCATCAGTGATAGGAGCTCTGGAAACACCATATATTTT. Translated, it gives CAISDRSSGNTIYF.

This clonotype turned up a few times. The chain combines TRBV29-1 with TRBJ1-6, with a tentative D call TRBD1 (5 bases). V was trimmed by 6 bases and J by 4 bases, leaving 13 bases between them. CDR3 size: 14 residues. Germline CDR1 reads SQVTM; CDR2 reads ANQGSEA. CDR3 nucleotide sequence: TGCAGCGTGAGGGTGACAGCATATAATTCACCCCTCCACTTT. Protein: CSVRVTAYNSPLHF.

In its sample, this clonotype was seen many times. The V call is TRBV10-3, the J call TRBJ2-5; 9 bases line up with TRBD1. The CDR3 extends over 16 amino acids. V trimming: 6 bases; J trimming: 3 bases; junction bases outside the gene matches: 11. The germline V gene has CDR1 ENHRY and CDR2 SYGVKD. For the CDR3, the DNA is TGTGCCATCAGCGCCTCCGCGGGACAGGGAAAAGAGACCCAGTACTTC. Translating it yields CAISASAGQGKETQYF.

The V call is TRBV2, the J call TRBJ1-2; TRBD1 might be the D (6 bases). Germline CDR1 is SNHLY and CDR2 is FYNNEI. The CDR3 is 13 residues long. The V end was cut by 6 bases, the J end by 8 bases, with 16 bases between. The CDR3 region has the DNA TGTGCCAGCAGCGATCCTGAGGGGGAGGGCTACACCTTC. The encoded protein is CASSDPEGEGYTF.

The V call is TRBV7-2, the J call TRBJ1-2; D perhaps matches TRBD1 (6 bases). The CDR3 consists of 14 residues. Trimming took 1 base from V and 4 from J, leaving 10 bases between them. The germline gives CDR1 SGHTA, CDR2 FQGNSA. This CDR3 reads CASSLGQESYGYTF. The CDR3 DNA sequence: TGTGCCAGCAGCTTAGGACAGGAGTCCTATGGCTACACCTTC.

V is TRBV9 and J is TRBJ1-2; D gene unclear. This CDR3 contains 11 residues. Germline CDR1 reads SGDLS; CDR2 reads YYNGEE. The V gene lost 0 bases and the J gene lost 9 bases, with 6 bases spanning the gap. The CDR3 DNA reads TGTGCCAGCAGCGTAGGGGCGCGCTACACCTTC. The encoded protein is CASSVGARYTF. The full variable domain, rest sourced from reference TRBV9 and TRBJ1-2, is DSGVTQTPKHLITATGQRVTLRCSPRSGDLSVYWYQQSLDQGLQFLIQYYNGEERAKGNILERFSAQQFPDLHSELNLSSLELGDSALYFCASSVGARYTFGSGTRLTVV.

This clonotype was observed a single time. V is TRBV5-1 and J is TRBJ2-5; TRBD2 might be the D (5 bases). The CDR3 has 16 amino acids. Germline assignment: CDR1 SGHRS and CDR2 YFSETQ. Trimming removed 4 bases from V and 4 bases from J, with 20 bases in between. The CDR3 sequence is CASSERGLAWRETQYF. The CDR3 region has the DNA TGCGCCAGCAGCGAACGCGGACTGGCTTGGAGAGAGACCCAGTACTTC. The whole variable domain, filled in from reference TRBV5-1 and TRBJ2-5, reads KAGVTQTPRYLIKTRGQQVTLSCSPISGHRSVSWYQQTPGQGLQFLFEYFSETQRNKGNFPGRFSGRQFSNSRSEMNVSTLELGDSALYLCASSERGLAWRETQYFGPGTRLLVL.

This clonotype was found once. The V gene is TRBV5-5, the J gene TRBJ2-3; D is undetermined. Trimming removed 0 bases at V and 0 bases at J, with 8 bases between. Germline V lookup: CDR1 SGHKS, CDR2 YYEKEE (reference sequence). CDR3 length: 15 residues. The DNA of the CDR3 is TGTGCCAGCAGCTTGGAAGGCAGAAGCACAGATACGCAGTATTTT. This codes for CASSLEGRSTDTQYF.

Here the CDR3 reads CAARGANYGYTF. The CDR3 region has the DNA TGTGCTGCGCGGGGGGCGAACTATGGCTACACCTTC. J is TRBJ1-2 and V is TRBV2; possibly TRBD1 for D (6 bases). Germline loops: CDR1 SNHLY, CDR2 FYNNEI. This CDR3 contains 12 residues.

This clonotype was picked up many times. The rearrangement uses TRBV4-2 and TRBJ2-7; TRBD2 agrees at 8 bases. The CDR3 loop spans 14 amino acids. With 4 bases clipped from V and 0 bases from J, the junction kept 2 bases outside the gene matches. Looked up from germline, CDR1 is LGHNA and CDR2 is YNFKEQ. DNA for the CDR3: TGTGCCAGCAGCCGAGCGGGAGCCTCCTACGAGCAGTACTTC. Its translation: CASSRAGASYEQYF.

In the case of this clonotype: A much more abundant neighbour one base away suggests this may be a read error. CDR3 sequence (DNA): TGCGCCAGCAGCCAAGGGGGGGGAGGCCCCCAAGAGGCCCAGTACTTC. Translation: CASSQGGGGPQEAQYF. The chain links TRBV4-1 to TRBJ2-5, with TRBD2 matching over 7 bases. Germline CDR1 is MGHRA and CDR2 is YSYEKL. The CDR3 length is 16 residues.

The genes are TRBV30 and TRBJ2-2; TRBD2 agrees at 11 bases. CDR1 and CDR2 from the germline V gene are GTSNPN and SVGIG (reference sequence). This CDR3 is built from 15 residues. V dropped 3 bases and J dropped 4; count of bases not matched to a gene: 4. The CDR3 protein is CAWSLAGGGTGELFF. CDR3 sequence (DNA): TGTGCCTGGAGCCTAGCGGGAGGCGGCACCGGGGAGCTGTTTTTT.

The chain uses TRBV7-9 and TRBJ2-7; 8 bases agree with TRBD2. This CDR3 is built from 14 residues. Germline V lookup: CDR1 SEHNR, CDR2 FQNEAQ (reference sequence). The J segment lost 0 bases and the V segment lost 5 bases, leaving 3 bases of the junction unmatched. DNA for the CDR3: TGTGCCAGCAGCCAGCGGGAGAGCTCCTACGAGCAGTACTTC. It translates to CASSQRESSYEQYF. Full variable domain (outside the CDR3, taken from reference TRBV7-9 and TRBJ2-7): DTGVSQNPRHKITKRGQNVTFRCDPISEHNRLYWYRQTLGQGPEFLTYFQNEAQLEKSRLLSDRFSAERPKGSFSTLEIQRTEQGDSAMYLCASSQRESSYEQYFGPGTRLTVT.

This clonotype showed up many times. The rearrangement links TRBV20-1 to TRBJ1-2; D is undetermined. There are 10 residues in the CDR3. The germline CDR1 and CDR2 sequences are DFQATT and SNEGSKA (reference sequence). V was trimmed by 7 bases and J by 2 bases, leaving 5 bases between them. The CDR3, as DNA: TGCAGTGATGGGAACTATGGCTACACCTTC. Translation gives CSDGNYGYTF.